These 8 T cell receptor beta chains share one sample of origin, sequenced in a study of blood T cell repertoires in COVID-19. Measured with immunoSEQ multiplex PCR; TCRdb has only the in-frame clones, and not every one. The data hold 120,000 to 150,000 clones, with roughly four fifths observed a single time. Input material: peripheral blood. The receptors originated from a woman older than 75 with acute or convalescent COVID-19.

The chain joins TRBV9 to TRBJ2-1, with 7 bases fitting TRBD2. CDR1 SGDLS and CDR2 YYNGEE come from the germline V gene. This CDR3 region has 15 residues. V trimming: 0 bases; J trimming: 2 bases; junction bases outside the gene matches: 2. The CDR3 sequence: CASSVGGGAYNEQFF. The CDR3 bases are TGTGCCAGCAGCGTAGGTGGGGGGGCCTACAATGAGCAGTTCTTC.

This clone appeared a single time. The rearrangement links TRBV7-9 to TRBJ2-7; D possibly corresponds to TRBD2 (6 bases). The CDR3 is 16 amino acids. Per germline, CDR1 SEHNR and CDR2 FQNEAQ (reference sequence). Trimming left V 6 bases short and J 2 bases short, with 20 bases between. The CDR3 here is CASSLAIGTWAYEQYF. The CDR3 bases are TGTGCCAGCAGTCTAGCTATTGGGACTTGGGCCTACGAGCAGTACTTC. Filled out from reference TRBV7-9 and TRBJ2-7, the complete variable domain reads DTGVSQNPRHKITKRGQNVTFRCDPISEHNRLYWYRQTLGQGPEFLTYFQNEAQLEKSRLLSDRFSAERPKGSFSTLEIQRTEQGDSAMYLCASSLAIGTWAYEQYFGPGTRLTVT.

The CDR3 coding sequence is TGTGCCAGCCAGGGGGACAATTCACCCCTCCACTTT. Protein product: CASQGDNSPLHF. V gene TRBV28 combines with J gene TRBJ1-6; 7 positions agree with TRBD1. This CDR3 comprises 12 residues. CDR1 MDHEN and CDR2 SYDVKM come from the germline V gene. V gave up 8 bases and J gave up 7 bases; unmatched junction bases: 2.

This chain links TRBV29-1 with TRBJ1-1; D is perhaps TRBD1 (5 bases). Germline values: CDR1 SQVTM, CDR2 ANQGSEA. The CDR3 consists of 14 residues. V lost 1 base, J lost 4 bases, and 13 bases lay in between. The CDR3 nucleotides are TGCAGCGTTGAAGGCTGGGACGGGGGCACTGAAGCTTTCTTT. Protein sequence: CSVEGWDGGTEAFF. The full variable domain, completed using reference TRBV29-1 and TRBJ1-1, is SAVISQKPSRDICQRGTSLTIQCQVDSQVTMMFWYRQQPGQSLTLIATANQGSEATYESGFVIDKFPISRPNLTFSTLTVSNMSPEDSSIYLCSVEGWDGGTEAFFGQGTRLTVV.

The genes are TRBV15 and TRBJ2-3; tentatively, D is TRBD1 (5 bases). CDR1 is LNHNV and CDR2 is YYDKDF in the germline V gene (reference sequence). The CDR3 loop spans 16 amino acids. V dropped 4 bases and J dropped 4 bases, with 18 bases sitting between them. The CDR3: CATSTGSVGVPDTQYF. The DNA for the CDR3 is TGTGCCACCAGCACAGGATCGGTAGGGGTCCCAGATACGCAGTATTTT.

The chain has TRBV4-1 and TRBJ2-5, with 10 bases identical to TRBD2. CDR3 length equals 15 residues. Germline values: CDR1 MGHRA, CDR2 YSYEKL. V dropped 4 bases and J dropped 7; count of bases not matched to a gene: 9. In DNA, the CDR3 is TGCGCCAGCAGCCTGGGCCTAGCGGGGGCGGCGACCCAGTACTTC. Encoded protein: CASSLGLAGAATQYF.

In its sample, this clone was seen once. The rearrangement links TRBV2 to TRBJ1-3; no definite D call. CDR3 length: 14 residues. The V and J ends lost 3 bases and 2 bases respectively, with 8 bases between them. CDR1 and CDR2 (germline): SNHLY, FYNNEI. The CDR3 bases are TGTGCCAGCAGTGAGGGCGGGGCTGGAAACACCATATATTTT. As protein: CASSEGGAGNTIYF.

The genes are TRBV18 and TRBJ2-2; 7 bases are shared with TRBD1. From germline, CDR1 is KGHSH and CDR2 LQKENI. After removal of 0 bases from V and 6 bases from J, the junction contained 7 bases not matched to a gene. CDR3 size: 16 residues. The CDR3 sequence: CASSPPNTGESGELFF. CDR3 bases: TGTGCCAGCTCACCACCAAACACAGGGGAGTCCGGGGAGCTGTTTTTT.